The clone carrying this TCR beta chain was picked up one time. Its antigen remains unidentified. CDR1 is GTSNPN and CDR2 is SVGIG in the germline V gene (reference sequence). The CDR3 contains 14 residues. The V gene lost 3 bases and the J gene lost 1 base, with 12 bases spanning the gap. CD4+ T cells from unexposed donors were obtained before the COVID-19 pandemic (2011-2018). After ten to eleven days of culture, CD4+ T cells were isolated. As cell numbers allowed, unexposed-donor CD4+ T cells faced SARS-CoV-2 S/N and four cold-coronavirus spikes. Each well had approximately 2.1 million PBMCs in approximately 5.2% human AB serum with IL-2. Here immunoSEQ multiplex PCR was the method, and the copy in TCRdb shows in-frame clones only, minus some. The sample contains more than 25,000 clones, roughly 73% of which appear only once. This entry is derived from a study of CD4 T cells in relation to SARS-CoV-2 and coronaviruses.

Study-level findings and limits: Pre-pandemic and post-infection samples never came from the same donor.

The sample consisted of CD4+ T cells from PBMCs, cultured in vitro. This TCR derives from a human donor in good health. The chain recombines TRBV30 with TRBJ1-2; D is perhaps TRBD1 (6 bases). The CDR3 DNA follows: TGTGCCTGGAGGAAACAGGGCGTTAACTATGGCTACACCTTC. Encoded protein: CAWRKQGVNYGYTF.